These 26 T cell receptor beta chains share one sample of origin, sequenced in a study of blood T cells in healthy people across ages. Combining a sample-barcoded 5' primer with a J-beta primer mix, a second PCR ran for roughly 6 to 12 cycles. TCRdb itself ran the 5' RACE reads through MiXCR, one entry per CDR3 protein. This table holds approximately 800,000 distinct CDR3 sequences, 30% to 45% found once. The sequenced sample consisted of blood. These receptors came from a man younger than 35 in good health.

A few counts support this clonotype. This chain uses TRBV5-1 with TRBJ2-7; the D is unclear. Germline V gene data show CDR1 as SGHRS and CDR2 as YFSETQ. The CDR3 is made up of 13 amino acids. V lost 4 bases, J lost 7 bases, and 15 bases lay in between. Here the CDR3 DNA reads TGCGCCAGCAGCAGCCGACCTTCCAATGAGCAGTACTTC. Translation gives CASSSRPSNEQYF.

V is TRBV28 and J is TRBJ2-7, with D tentatively TRBD1 or TRBD2 (5 bases each). V lost 5 bases and J lost 4, with 15 bases in between. The CDR3 consists of 14 residues. Germline V CDR1 and CDR2: MDHEN, SYDVKM. Written as DNA, the CDR3 is TGTGCCAGCAGTGAAGCTTTAGGGACGTACGAGCAGTACTTC. It yields the protein CASSEALGTYEQYF.

In its sample, this clonotype was seen a few times. The chain recombines TRBV6-2 or TRBV6-3 with TRBJ1-2; no clear D gene. CDR1 MNHEY and CDR2 SVGEGT come from the germline V gene. V lost 5 bases and J 3 bases, leaving 13 bases between the germline ends. This CDR3 contains 14 residues. CDR3 loop: CASSVFRRDYGYTF. The CDR3 DNA is TGTGCCAGCAGTGTCTTTAGAAGGGACTATGGCTACACCTTC.

To note about this clonotype: Just one base apart from a much larger clone, this may be a read error. The rearrangement links TRBV7-6 to TRBJ2-4, with D unclear. TRBJ2-7 explains the end of the DNA better; the J call may be wrong. The CDR3 runs 14 residues. Germline loops: CDR1 SGHVS, CDR2 FNYEAQ. The CDR3 DNA follows: TGTGCCAGCAGCTTCGGGCCAAGCTCCTACGAGCAGTACTTC. This sequence encodes CASSFGPSSYEQYF.

This clonotype was detected many times. The chain has TRBV9 and TRBJ2-3; D is possibly TRBD2 (6 bases). V was pared by 4 bases and J by 8 bases, with 20 bases between. The CDR3 consists of 15 residues. The germline V gene has CDR1 SGDLS and CDR2 YYNGEE. The CDR3 is CASSHRETSDRTQYF. The CDR3 nucleotides read TGTGCCAGCAGCCATCGGGAGACTAGTGATCGTACGCAGTATTTT.

As regards this clonotype: Its ends do not fully match the called genes, so a read error is possible. This rearrangement joins TRBV3-1 to TRBJ2-1; D may be TRBD2 (6 bases). CDR3 length: 15 amino acids. CDR1 is LGHDT and CDR2 is YNNKEL in the germline V gene (reference sequence). The CDR3, as DNA: TGTGCCAACAGCCTAAATCCGGGACTGTGGGATGAGCAGTTCTTC. Translation: CANSLNPGLWDEQFF.

The chain uses TRBV12-3 or TRBV12-4 and TRBJ1-3; tentatively, D is TRBD1 (6 bases). The CDR3 extends over 15 amino acids. The germline V and J ends were trimmed by 3 bases and 0 bases, with 9 bases remaining between them. This CDR3 is CASSFWDNSGNTIYF. The CDR3 DNA reads TGTGCCAGCAGTTTTTGGGACAACTCTGGAAACACCATATATTTT.

This clonotype was seen ten or more times. V is TRBV29-1 and J is TRBJ1-4; possibly TRBD1 for D (6 bases). CDR1 is SQVTM and CDR2 is ANQGSEA in the germline V gene. This CDR3 is built from 15 residues. V was shortened by 0 bases and J by 1 base, with 9 bases between the two germline ends. CDR3 bases: TGCAGCGTTGAAGATGGGACATTAACTAATGAAAAACTGTTTTTT. The encoded protein is CSVEDGTLTNEKLFF.

This clonotype was counted between two and nine times. The CDR3 coding sequence is TGTGCCAGCAGTTTTGACGGGGCCAAGGATACGCAGTATTTT. Translation: CASSFDGAKDTQYF. The chain couples TRBV28 to TRBJ2-3; D may match TRBD1 or TRBD2 (5 bases each). Per the germline V gene, CDR1 is MDHEN and CDR2 is SYDVKM. Trimming took off 3 bases at V and 6 bases at J, with 13 bases between the two ends. The CDR3 consists of 14 residues.

Comments on this clonotype: A much bigger clone sits one base away, suggesting this may be a read error. This rearrangement joins TRBV12-3 or TRBV12-4 to TRBJ1-2; the D gene is possibly TRBD1 (5 bases). The CDR3 has 13 residues. Trimming pared 8 bases from V and 9 bases from J, leaving 19 bases between. CDR3 region: CASQPWGDRSYTF. CDR3 nucleotide sequence: TGTGCCAGCCAGCCGTGGGGGGATCGTAGCTACACCTTC.

In its sample, this clonotype was seen a few times. The chain is built from TRBV6-2 or TRBV6-3 and TRBJ2-1; a weak D match, TRBD2 (6 bases). The CDR3 has 15 residues. V was trimmed by 6 bases and J by 7 bases, leaving 19 bases between them. The germline V gene encodes CDR1 MNHEY and CDR2 SVGEGT. The CDR3 DNA reads TGTGCCAGCAGGTCCGGGGGACCGCCGGGGAATGAGCAGTTCTTC. Encoded protein: CASRSGGPPGNEQFF.

The J gene is TRBJ2-5, the V gene TRBV6-2 or TRBV6-3, with TRBD2 identical over 12 bases. This CDR3 is 15 amino acids long. V was pared by 8 bases and J by 2 bases, with 6 bases of the junction left unmatched. The germline gives CDR1 MNHEY, CDR2 SVGEGT. CDR3 DNA: TGTGCCAGCCGCGCTAGCGGGGGGGCTCAAGAGACCCAGTACTTC. Protein product: CASRASGGAQETQYF.

There are many counts of this clonotype. The rearrangement uses TRBV5-1 and TRBJ2-7; D might be TRBD1 (5 bases). Germline-derived CDR1 and CDR2 are SGHRS and YFSETQ. The CDR3 contains 15 residues. Deletions cut 3 bases from V and 7 bases from J, with 20 bases between. The CDR3 bases are TGCGCCAGCAGCTCCCAGGGTGTTGGTTACAATGAGCAGTACTTC. Residues: CASSSQGVGYNEQYF. The variable domain in full, completed from reference TRBV5-1 and TRBJ2-7, reads KAGVTQTPRYLIKTRGQQVTLSCSPISGHRSVSWYQQTPGQGLQFLFEYFSETQRNKGNFPGRFSGRQFSNSRSEMNVSTLELGDSALYLCASSSQGVGYNEQYFGPGTRLTVT.

In this sample, this clonotype turned up many times. V is TRBV27 and J is TRBJ2-5, with a weak D call TRBD1 (6 bases). With the DNA end fitting TRBJ2-7 better, the J assignment may be wrong. This CDR3 has 14 amino acids. CDR1 and CDR2 (germline): MNHEY, SMNVEV (reference sequence). The CDR3 sequence: CASSLSTQGAEQYF. The CDR3 nucleotides read TGTGCCAGCAGTTTATCAACACAGGGTGCCGAGCAGTACTTC.

The chain combines TRBV20-1 with TRBJ1-2, with D possibly matching TRBD1 (6 bases). The length of the CDR3 is 15 residues. Germline CDR1 and CDR2: DFQATT and SNEGSKA (reference sequence). Trimming took 3 bases from V and 8 from J, leaving 22 bases between them. CDR3 loop: CSASPGQGRLWGYTF. Written as DNA, the CDR3 is TGCAGTGCTAGCCCGGGGCAGGGGAGGTTATGGGGCTACACCTTC.

This clonotype was seen many times. One end of the junction is discordant with germline, which a read error may explain. This chain links TRBV5-1 with TRBJ1-2; 7 nucleotides align to TRBD1. CDR3 size: 13 residues. Germline values: CDR1 SGHRS, CDR2 YFSETQ. The CDR3 coding sequence is TGTGCCAGCAGCCCCGGACAGGCCTATGGCTACACCTTC. This translates into CASSPGQAYGYTF.

In DNA, the CDR3 is TGCAGTGCTAACCGCCGTGCCCTGAGGGAGTCCCAGTACTTC. Its protein is CSANRRALRESQYF. The V call is TRBV20-1, the J call TRBJ2-7; tentative D call: TRBD2 (5 bases). Per the germline V gene, CDR1 is DFQATT and CDR2 is SNEGSKA (reference sequence). The CDR3 has 14 residues. V shed 4 bases and J shed 10 bases, with 23 bases lying between them.

This clonotype was observed at least ten times. The genes are TRBV6-6 and TRBJ1-2; TRBD1 aligns across 7 bases. The length of the CDR3 is 14 residues. Trimming took 7 bases from V and 6 from J; bases not matched to a gene: 11. CDR1 is MNHNY and CDR2 is SVGAGI in the germline V gene (reference sequence). CDR3 region: CASNPHKQGHGYTF. DNA for the CDR3: TGTGCCAGCAACCCACATAAACAGGGGCATGGCTACACCTTC.

This clonotype was observed many times. The rearrangement uses TRBV29-1 and TRBJ1-2; TRBD1 aligns across 7 bases. Losses at the gene ends were 6 bases for V and 6 bases for J; bases not matched to a gene: 10. CDR3 size: 13 residues. Per the germline V gene, CDR1 is SQVTM and CDR2 is ANQGSEA. CDR3 nucleotide sequence: TGCAGCGTCGACAGGGAGGATTTAGATGGCTACACCTTC. It yields the protein CSVDREDLDGYTF.

Comment on this clonotype: This CDR3 fails to terminate in the conserved phenylalanine or tryptophan, so it likely reflects a read error. This chain links TRBV7-2 with TRBJ2-7; maybe TRBD2 (5 bases). V lost 3 bases and J lost 5, with 11 bases in between. The CDR3 has 13 residues. CDR1 is SGHTA and CDR2 is FQGNSA in the germline V gene. CDR3 loop: CASSLPSRDEQYS. Here the CDR3 DNA reads TGTGCCAGCAGCTTGCCGTCGAGGGACGAGCAGTACTCC.

This chain links TRBV7-2 with TRBJ1-6; TRBD1 is a possible D gene (5 bases). The V gene lost 2 bases and the J gene lost 2 bases, with 16 bases spanning the gap. CDR3 length: 18 residues. CDR1 and CDR2 from the germline V gene are SGHTA and FQGNSA. For the CDR3, the DNA is TGTGCCAGCAGCTTATACTCCAGATCGGGGGCCTATAATTCACCCCTCCACTTT. This codes for CASSLYSRSGAYNSPLHF. Supplemented by reference TRBV7-2 and TRBJ1-6, the full variable domain reads GAGVSQSPSNKVTEKGKDVELRCDPISGHTALYWYRQSLGQGLEFLIYFQGNSAPDKSGLPSDRFSAERTGGSVSTLTIQRTQQEDSAVYLCASSLYSRSGAYNSPLHFGNGTRLTVT.

The genes are TRBV20-1 and TRBJ2-7; TRBD1 or TRBD2 may be the D gene (6 bases each). CDR3 length: 15 amino acids. Germline V gene lookup returns CDR1 DFQATT and CDR2 SNEGSKA (reference sequence). Between the trimmed V and J ends, which lost 5 bases and 2 bases, there was a span of 19 bases. Here the CDR3 DNA reads TGCAGTGCTGGCGCCCTAGGAGGGGGTACCTACGAGCAGTACTTC. Translation: CSAGALGGGTYEQYF.

The rearrangement joins TRBV6-2 or TRBV6-3 to TRBJ2-1, with 9 bases lining up with TRBD2. The CDR3 consists of 17 residues. V was clipped by 2 bases and J by 2 bases; unmatched bases: 7. CDR1 and CDR2 (germline): MNHEY, SVGEGT. CDR3 in DNA: TGTGCCAGCAGTTACGGGCTAGCGGGGTACCCCTACAATGAGCAGTTCTTC. This encodes CASSYGLAGYPYNEQFF.

The J gene is TRBJ2-4, the V gene TRBV12-3 or TRBV12-4; D is undetermined. The V and J ends lost 7 bases and 5 bases respectively, with 12 bases between them. This CDR3 comprises 13 residues. The DNA for the CDR3 is TGTGCCAGCACCACGGTTGCGGAAAACATTCAGTACTTC. Translated, it gives CASTTVAENIQYF.

This clonotype has a handful of counts. V and J are TRBV7-2 and TRBJ2-1, with D unclear. Trimming stripped 2 bases from V and 10 bases from J, with 12 bases between. The CDR3 covers 13 residues. Looked up from germline, CDR1 is SGHTA and CDR2 is FQGNSA. The CDR3 DNA reads as TGTGCCAGCAGCTTACGGGTCCAACGAGAGCAGTTCTTC. It translates to CASSLRVQREQFF.

Many counts were recorded for this clonotype. V and J are TRBV29-1 and TRBJ2-1; no clear D gene. Trimming removed 4 bases from V and 5 bases from J, with 6 bases in between. CDR1 SQVTM and CDR2 ANQGSEA come from the germline V gene. CDR3 length: 11 amino acids. This CDR3 reads CSVARDNEQFF. The CDR3 region has the DNA TGCAGCGTTGCCCGAGACAATGAGCAGTTCTTC.